This T cell receptor (beta chain) was retrieved from a study of blood T cell repertoires in COVID-19. The V segment lost 8 bases and the J segment 2 bases; nucleotides outside the gene matches: 16. Germline loops: CDR1 WNHNN, CDR2 SYGVQD (reference sequence). The CDR3 has 18 residues. Profiled with immunoSEQ multiplex PCR; TCRdb holds only in-frame clones, not every one. The sample consists of some 80,000 clones, approximately 91% of them appearing once. Sequencing was done on a sample of peripheral blood. The rearrangement uses TRBV10-1 and TRBJ2-4; 9 bases are a match to TRBD1. This receptor was obtained from a man aged 45 to 65 with COVID-19, enrolled during active disease. This chain's CDR3 is CASPCRDRDLATKNIQYF. DNA of the CDR3: TGCGCCAGCCCTTGCCGGGACAGGGATTTGGCGACCAAAAACATTCAGTACTTC.